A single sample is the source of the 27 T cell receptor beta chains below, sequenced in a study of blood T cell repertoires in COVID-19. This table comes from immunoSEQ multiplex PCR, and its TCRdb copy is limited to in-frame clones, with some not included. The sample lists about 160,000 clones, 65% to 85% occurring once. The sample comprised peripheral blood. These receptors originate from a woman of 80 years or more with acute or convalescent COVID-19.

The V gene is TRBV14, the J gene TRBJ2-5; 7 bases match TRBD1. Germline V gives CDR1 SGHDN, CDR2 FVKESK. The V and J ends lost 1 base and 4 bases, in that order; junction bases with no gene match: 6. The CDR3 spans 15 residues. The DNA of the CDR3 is TGTGCCAGCAGCCAAGGACAGGGCCGGGGAGAGACCCAGTACTTC. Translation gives CASSQGQGRGETQYF.

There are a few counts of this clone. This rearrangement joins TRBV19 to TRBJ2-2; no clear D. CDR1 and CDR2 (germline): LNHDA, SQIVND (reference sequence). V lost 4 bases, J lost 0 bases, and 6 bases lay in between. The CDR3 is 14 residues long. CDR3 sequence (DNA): TGTGCCAGTAGTACCAGGACGAACACCGGGGAGCTGTTTTTT. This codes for CASSTRTNTGELFF.

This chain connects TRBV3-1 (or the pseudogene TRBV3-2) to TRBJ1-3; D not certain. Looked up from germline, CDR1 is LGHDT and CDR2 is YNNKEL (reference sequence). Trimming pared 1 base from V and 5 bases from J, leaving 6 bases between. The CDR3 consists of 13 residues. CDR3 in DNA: TGTGCCAGCAGCCAAGGAGGGCGAAACACCATATATTTT. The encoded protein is CASSQGGRNTIYF.

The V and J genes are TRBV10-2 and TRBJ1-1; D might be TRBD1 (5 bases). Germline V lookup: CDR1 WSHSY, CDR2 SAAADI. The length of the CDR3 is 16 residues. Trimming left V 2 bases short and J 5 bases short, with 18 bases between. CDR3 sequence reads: CASSELFGRGRTEAFF. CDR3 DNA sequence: TGCGCCAGCAGTGAGCTATTCGGTCGGGGGAGAACTGAAGCTTTCTTT.

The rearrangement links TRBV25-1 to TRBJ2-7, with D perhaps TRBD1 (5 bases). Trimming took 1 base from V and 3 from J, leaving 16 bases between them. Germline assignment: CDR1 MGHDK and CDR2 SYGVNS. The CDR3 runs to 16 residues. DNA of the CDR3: TGTGCCAGCAGTGAATGGAGTTTGGGTCAGGGCTACGAGCAGTACTTC. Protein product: CASSEWSLGQGYEQYF.

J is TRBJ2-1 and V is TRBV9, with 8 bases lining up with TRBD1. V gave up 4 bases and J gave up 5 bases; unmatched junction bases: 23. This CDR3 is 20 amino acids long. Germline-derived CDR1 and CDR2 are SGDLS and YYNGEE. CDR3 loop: CASSTQGAGGNAPWNNEQFF. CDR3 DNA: TGTGCCAGCAGCACCCAGGGGGCAGGCGGGAACGCGCCATGGAACAATGAGCAGTTCTTC.

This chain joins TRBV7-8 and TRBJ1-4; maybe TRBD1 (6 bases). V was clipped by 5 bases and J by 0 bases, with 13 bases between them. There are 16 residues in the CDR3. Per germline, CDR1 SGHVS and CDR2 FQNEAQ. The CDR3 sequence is CASSRGQTATNEKLFF. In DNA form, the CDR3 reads TGTGCCAGCAGCCGAGGACAGACTGCAACTAATGAAAAACTGTTTTTT. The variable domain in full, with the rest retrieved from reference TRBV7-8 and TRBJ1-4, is GAGVSQSPRYKVAKRGQDVALRCDPISGHVSLFWYQQALGQGPEFLTYFQNEAQLDKSGLPSDRFFAERPEGSVSTLKIQRTQQEDSAVYLCASSRGQTATNEKLFFGSGTQLSVL.

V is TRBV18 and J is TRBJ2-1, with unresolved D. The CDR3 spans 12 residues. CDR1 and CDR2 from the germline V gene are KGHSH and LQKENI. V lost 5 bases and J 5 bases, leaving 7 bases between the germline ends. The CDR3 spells CASSIRDNEQFF. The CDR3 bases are TGTGCCAGCTCAATCCGGGACAATGAGCAGTTCTTC.

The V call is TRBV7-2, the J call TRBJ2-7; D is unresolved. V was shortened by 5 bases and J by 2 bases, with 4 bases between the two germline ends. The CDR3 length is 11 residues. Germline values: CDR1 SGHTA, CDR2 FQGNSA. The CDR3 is CASSTTYEQYF. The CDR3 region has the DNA TGTGCCAGCAGCACTACCTACGAGCAGTACTTC.

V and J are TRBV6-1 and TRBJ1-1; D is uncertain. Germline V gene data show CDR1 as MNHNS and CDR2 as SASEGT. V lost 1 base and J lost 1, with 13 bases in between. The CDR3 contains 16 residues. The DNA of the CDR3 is TGTGCCAGCAGTGAAGAGGGTAGAGGGTGGAACACTGAAGCTTTCTTT. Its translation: CASSEEGRGWNTEAFF.

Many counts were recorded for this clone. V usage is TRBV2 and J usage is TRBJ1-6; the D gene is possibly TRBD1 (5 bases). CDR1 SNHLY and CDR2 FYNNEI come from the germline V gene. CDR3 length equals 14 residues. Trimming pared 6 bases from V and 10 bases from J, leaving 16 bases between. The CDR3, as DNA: TGTGCCAGCAGCCAGGGCATCAACGGGTCACCCCTCCACTTT. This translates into CASSQGINGSPLHF.

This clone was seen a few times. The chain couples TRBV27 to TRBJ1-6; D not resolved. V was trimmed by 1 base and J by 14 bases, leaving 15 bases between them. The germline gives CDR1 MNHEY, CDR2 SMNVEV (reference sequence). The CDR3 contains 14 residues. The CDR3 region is CASSLYTIPLTLHF. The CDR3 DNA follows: TGTGCCAGCAGTTTATACACCATTCCTTTGACCCTCCACTTT.

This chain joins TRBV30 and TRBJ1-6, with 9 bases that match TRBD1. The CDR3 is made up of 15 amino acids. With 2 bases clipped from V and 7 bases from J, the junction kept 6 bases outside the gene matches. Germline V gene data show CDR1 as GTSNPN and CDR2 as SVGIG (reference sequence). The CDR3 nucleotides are TGTGCCTGGAGTCTGTCCGGGACAGGGAATTCACCCCTCCACTTT. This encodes CAWSLSGTGNSPLHF.

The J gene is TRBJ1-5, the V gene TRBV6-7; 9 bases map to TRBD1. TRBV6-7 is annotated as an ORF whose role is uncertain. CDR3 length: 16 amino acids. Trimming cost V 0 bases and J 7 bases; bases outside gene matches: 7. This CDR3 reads CASSYSPDRGKQPQHF. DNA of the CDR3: TGTGCCAGCAGTTACTCGCCGGACAGGGGAAAACAGCCCCAGCATTTT.

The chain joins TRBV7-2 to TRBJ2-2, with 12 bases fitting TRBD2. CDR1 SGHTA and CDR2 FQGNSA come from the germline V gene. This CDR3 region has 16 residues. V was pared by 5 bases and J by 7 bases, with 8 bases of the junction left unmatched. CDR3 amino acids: CASSEQLAGGGGELFF. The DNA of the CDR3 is TGTGCCAGCAGCGAGCAACTAGCGGGAGGCGGCGGGGAGCTGTTTTTT. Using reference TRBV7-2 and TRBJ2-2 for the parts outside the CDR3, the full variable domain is GAGVSQSPSNKVTEKGKDVELRCDPISGHTALYWYRQSLGQGLEFLIYFQGNSAPDKSGLPSDRFSAERTGGSVSTLTIQRTQQEDSAVYLCASSEQLAGGGGELFFGEGSRLTVL.

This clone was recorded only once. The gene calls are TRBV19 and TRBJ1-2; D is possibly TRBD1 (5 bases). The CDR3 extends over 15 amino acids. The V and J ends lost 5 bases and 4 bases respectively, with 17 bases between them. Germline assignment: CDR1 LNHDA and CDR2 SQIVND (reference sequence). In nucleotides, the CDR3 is TGTGCCAGTAGTTTATCATCTGTAAGGGGCTATGGCTACACCTTC. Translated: CASSLSSVRGYGYTF.

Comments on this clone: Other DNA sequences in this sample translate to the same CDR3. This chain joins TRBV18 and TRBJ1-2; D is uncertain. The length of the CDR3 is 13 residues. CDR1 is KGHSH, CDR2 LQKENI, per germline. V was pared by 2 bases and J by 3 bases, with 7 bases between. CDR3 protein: CASSPTRDYGYTF. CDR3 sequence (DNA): TGTGCCAGCTCACCAACACGGGACTATGGCTACACCTTC.

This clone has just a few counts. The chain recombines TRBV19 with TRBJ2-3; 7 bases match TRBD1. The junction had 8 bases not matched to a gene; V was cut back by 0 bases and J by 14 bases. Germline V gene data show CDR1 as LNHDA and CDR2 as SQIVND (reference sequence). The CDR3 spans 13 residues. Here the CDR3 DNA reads TGTGCCAGTAGTATAGATCTCAGGACAGGCGGGTATTTT. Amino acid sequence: CASSIDLRTGGYF.

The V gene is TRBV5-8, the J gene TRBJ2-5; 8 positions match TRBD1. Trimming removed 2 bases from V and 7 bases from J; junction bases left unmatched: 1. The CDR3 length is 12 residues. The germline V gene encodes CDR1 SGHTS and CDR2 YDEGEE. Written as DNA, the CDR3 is TGTGCCAGCAGCTTACAGGGGGTGACCCAGTACTTC. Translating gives CASSLQGVTQYF. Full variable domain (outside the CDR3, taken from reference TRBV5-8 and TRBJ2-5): EAGVTQSPTHLIKTRGQQATLRCSPISGHTSVYWYQQALGLGLQFLLWYDEGEERNRGNFPPRFSGRQFPNYSSELNVNALELEDSALYLCASSLQGVTQYFGPGTRLLVL.

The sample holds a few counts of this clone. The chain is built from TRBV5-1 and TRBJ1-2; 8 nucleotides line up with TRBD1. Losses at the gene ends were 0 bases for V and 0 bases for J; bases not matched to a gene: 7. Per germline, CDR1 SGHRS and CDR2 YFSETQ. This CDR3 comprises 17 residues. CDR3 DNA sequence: TGCGCCAGCAGCTTGGACAGCCGGGACAGGCCTAACTATGGCTACACCTTC. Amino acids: CASSLDSRDRPNYGYTF.

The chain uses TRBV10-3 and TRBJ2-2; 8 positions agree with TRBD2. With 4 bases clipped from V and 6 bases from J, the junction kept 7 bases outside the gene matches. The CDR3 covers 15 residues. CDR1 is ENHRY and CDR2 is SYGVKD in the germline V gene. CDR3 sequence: CAISASGPLPGELFF. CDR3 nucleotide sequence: TGTGCCATCAGTGCTAGCGGGCCCTTACCCGGGGAGCTGTTTTTT.

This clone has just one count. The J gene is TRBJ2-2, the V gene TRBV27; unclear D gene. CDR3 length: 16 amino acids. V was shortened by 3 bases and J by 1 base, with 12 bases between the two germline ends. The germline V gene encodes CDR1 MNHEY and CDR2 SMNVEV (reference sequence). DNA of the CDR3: TGTGCCAGCAGTTTGAGTCCTTCCGGGAACACCGGGGAGCTGTTTTTT. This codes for CASSLSPSGNTGELFF.

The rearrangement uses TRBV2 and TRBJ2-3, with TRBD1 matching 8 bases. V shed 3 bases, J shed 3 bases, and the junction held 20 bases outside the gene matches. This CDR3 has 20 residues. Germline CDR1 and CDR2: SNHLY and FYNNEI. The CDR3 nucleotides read TGTGCCAGCAGTGATTTTTTGGGGACAGGCTTTAATCTTGGGACAGATACGCAGTATTTT. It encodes CASSDFLGTGFNLGTDTQYF.

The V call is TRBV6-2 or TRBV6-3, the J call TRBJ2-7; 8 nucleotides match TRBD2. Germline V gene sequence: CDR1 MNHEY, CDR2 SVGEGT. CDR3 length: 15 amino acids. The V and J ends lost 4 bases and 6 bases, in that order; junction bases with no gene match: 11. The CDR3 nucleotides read TGTGCCAGCAGTTCCGGGGGACTAGTGGGCATCGAGCAGTACTTC. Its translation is CASSSGGLVGIEQYF.

The CDR3 region has the DNA TGTGCCAGCAGCCAAGACAGAGGCTCTGGGGCCAACGTCCTGACTTTC. Translated: CASSQDRGSGANVLTF. The rearrangement joins TRBV3-1 (or the pseudogene TRBV3-2) to TRBJ2-6; D is ambiguous. Trimming pared 0 bases from V and 0 bases from J, leaving 6 bases between. This CDR3 has 16 residues. Per germline, CDR1 LGHDT and CDR2 YNNKEL (reference sequence).

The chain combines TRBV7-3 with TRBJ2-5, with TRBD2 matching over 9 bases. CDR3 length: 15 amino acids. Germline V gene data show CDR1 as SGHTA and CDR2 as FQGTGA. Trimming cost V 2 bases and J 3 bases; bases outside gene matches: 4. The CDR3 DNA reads TGTGCCAGCAGCTTAGCGGGGGGGCCGGAAGAGACCCAGTACTTC. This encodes CASSLAGGPEETQYF.

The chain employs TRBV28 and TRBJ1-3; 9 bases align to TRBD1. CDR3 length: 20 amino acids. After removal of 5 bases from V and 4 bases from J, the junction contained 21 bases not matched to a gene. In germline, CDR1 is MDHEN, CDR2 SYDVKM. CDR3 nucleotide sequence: TGTGCCAGCAGTATCCTTCCCGGGACAGGGCGAGAGTTGGTGGGAAACACCATATATTTT. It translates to CASSILPGTGRELVGNTIYF.